The 31 T cell receptor beta chains in this list originate from one sample, sequenced in a study of T cell repertoires in cytomegalovirus infection (dated by TCRdb to between 2019 and 2020). Sequencing took place on an Illumina HiSeq 1500. Starting from the raw public reads, TCRdb applied fastp trimming at Q25, assembled clones with MiXCR and retained in-frame beta chains. Rows are unified per CDR3 protein, each entry keeping the most common DNA and genes. The sample data list over 450,000 distinct CDR3 sequences, and around 11% of these were observed just once. More than 8.5% of the sample goes to the ten largest clones. The source material was PBMCs. Receptor source: a human donor in good health (CMV status not recorded). Some clones in this sample may be carry-over from other donors' samples.

V usage is TRBV23-1 and J usage is TRBJ2-3; D is ambiguous. TRBV23-1 is annotated as an ORF whose role is uncertain. V was pared by 3 bases and J by 2 bases, with 12 bases between. This CDR3 has 15 residues. CDR3 amino acids: CASSHGNLATDTQYF. Written as DNA, the CDR3 is TGCGCCAGCAGTCATGGCAATCTCGCCACAGATACGCAGTATTTT.

The gene calls are TRBV25-1 and TRBJ2-3; D unresolved. This CDR3 comprises 13 residues. V lost 1 base, J lost 5 bases, and 7 bases lay in between. Per the germline V gene, CDR1 is MGHDK and CDR2 is SYGVNS. CDR3 in DNA: TGTGCCAGCAGTGAATCCGTGGAAGATACGCAGTATTTT. Translating gives CASSESVEDTQYF.

Ten or more counts support this clonotype. J is TRBJ2-1 and V is TRBV24-1; D is unclear. The germline CDR1 and CDR2 sequences are KGHDR and SFDVKD. This CDR3 contains 16 residues. V was clipped by 2 bases and J by 2 bases, with 12 bases between them. The CDR3 spells CATSDSSAQPYNEQFF. The CDR3 DNA reads as TGTGCCACCAGTGATTCCAGCGCCCAACCCTACAATGAGCAGTTCTTC.

The chain employs TRBV28 and TRBJ1-2; 7 nucleotides line up with TRBD1. The CDR3 contains 14 residues. Unmatched junction bases numbered 2, after V lost 0 bases and J lost 4 bases. CDR1 and CDR2 from the germline V gene are MDHEN and SYDVKM. The DNA of the CDR3 is TGTGCCAGCAGTTTATGGGCAGGGGGCTATGGCTACACCTTC. It specifies CASSLWAGGYGYTF.

This clonotype was observed at least ten times. The chain couples TRBV7-2 to TRBJ2-5, with 7 bases that match TRBD2. Trimming took 5 bases from V and 7 from J; bases not matched to a gene: 16. Germline CDR1 and CDR2: SGHTA and FQGNSA. The CDR3 covers 16 residues. The CDR3 loop is CASSTIGRLAEGTQYF. CDR3 DNA: TGTGCCAGCAGCACGATTGGCAGACTAGCAGAAGGGACCCAGTACTTC.

This clonotype showed up many times. The chain links TRBV6-2 or TRBV6-3 to TRBJ1-5, with TRBD1 matching 10 bases. The V gene's germline CDR1 is MNHEY and CDR2 SVGEGT. This CDR3 has 16 residues. V shed 7 bases, J shed 4 bases, and the junction held 10 bases outside the gene matches. CDR3 DNA sequence: TGTGCCAGCATGGTCGGGGACAGGGGAGGGAATCAGCCCCAGCATTTT. Amino acid sequence: CASMVGDRGGNQPQHF.

This clonotype was detected a few times. This chain uses TRBV20-1 with TRBJ2-4; D gene uncertain. The length of the CDR3 is 14 residues. Per germline, CDR1 DFQATT and CDR2 SNEGSKA (reference sequence). The germline V and J ends were trimmed by 4 bases and 2 bases, with 12 bases remaining between them. CDR3 nucleotides: TGCAGTGCTACTCCCCCGGGTCCCAAAAACATTCAGTACTTC. Protein product: CSATPPGPKNIQYF.

This clonotype was seen ten or more times. J is TRBJ2-7 and V is TRBV12-3 or TRBV12-4; D gene uncertain. V lost 3 bases and J 4 bases, leaving 10 bases between the germline ends. CDR3 length: 13 residues. The CDR3 nucleotides are TGTGCCAGCAGTTTCGGTTTAAGTTACGAGCAGTACTTC. It is translated as CASSFGLSYEQYF.

The table lists this clonotype with many counts. V is TRBV12-3 or TRBV12-4 and J is TRBJ2-1, with D possibly matching TRBD1 (5 bases). The V and J ends lost 7 bases and 4 bases respectively, with 11 bases between them. The CDR3 consists of 13 residues. CDR3 bases: TGTGCCAGCAATAGACAGCGATACAATGAGCAGTTCTTC. Translated: CASNRQRYNEQFF.

The sample holds many counts of this clonotype. In DNA form, the CDR3 reads TGTGCCAGCAGTTTTTTTTCTTTTTGGGATAGCAATCAGCCCCAGCATTTT. Amino acids: CASSFFSFWDSNQPQHF. The V and J genes are TRBV28 and TRBJ1-5, with D unresolved. The length of the CDR3 is 17 residues. Germline CDR1 MDHEN, CDR2 SYDVKM. V was pared by 3 bases and J by 0 bases, with 15 bases between.

The CDR3 here is CASSQPGANEKLFF. The CDR3 DNA is TGTGCCAGCAGCCAACCGGGGGCTAATGAAAAACTGTTTTTT. This sequence joins TRBV3-1 and TRBJ1-4; possibly TRBD1 for D (5 bases). Germline CDR1 and CDR2: LGHDT and YNNKEL (reference sequence). With 2 bases removed from V and 3 bases from J, the gap between germline ends came to 7 bases. The CDR3 is made up of 14 amino acids.

This clonotype was detected a few times. The chain employs TRBV29-1 and TRBJ2-3, with D tentatively TRBD2 (6 bases). Germline V gives CDR1 SQVTM, CDR2 ANQGSEA. Trimming removed 7 bases from V and 2 bases from J, with 16 bases in between. The CDR3 is 14 amino acids. The CDR3: CSGVSAGSTDTQYF. The DNA of the CDR3 is TGCAGCGGTGTTTCAGCGGGCTCCACAGATACGCAGTATTTT.

V gene TRBV11-3 combines with J gene TRBJ2-3, with D tentatively TRBD1 or TRBD2 (5 bases each). Trimming shortened V by 4 bases and J by 4 bases, and 12 bases separated the two germline ends. Germline V gives CDR1 SGHNT, CDR2 YENEEA. This CDR3 has 14 amino acids. CDR3 DNA: TGTGCCAGCAGCTCATCAGGGAGCCCAGATACGCAGTATTTT. Its protein product is CASSSSGSPDTQYF.

This clonotype has a count of ten or more. This chain joins TRBV28 and TRBJ2-7, with D unresolved. The CDR3 spans 11 residues. Deletions cut 5 bases from V and 6 bases from J, with 8 bases between. Per the germline V gene, CDR1 is MDHEN and CDR2 is SYDVKM. CDR3 loop: CASSPGGEQYF. As DNA, the CDR3 is TGTGCCAGCAGTCCGGGTGGCGAGCAGTACTTC. Full variable domain (rest looked up from reference TRBV28 and TRBJ2-7): DVKVTQSSRYLVKRTGEKVFLECVQDMDHENMFWYRQDPGLGLRLIYFSYDVKMKEKGDIPEGYSVSREKKERFSLILESASTNQTSMYLCASSPGGEQYFGPGTRLTVT.

This clonotype has at least ten counts. The chain recombines TRBV10-3 with TRBJ2-5; D is perhaps TRBD1 or TRBD2 (6 bases each). Germline V gene lookup returns CDR1 ENHRY and CDR2 SYGVKD. The V and J ends lost 4 bases and 5 bases respectively, with 14 bases between them. The CDR3 spans 14 residues. DNA of the CDR3: TGTGCCATCAGTGTGAGGGGGGTCGATGAGACCCAGTACTTC. As protein: CAISVRGVDETQYF.

This clonotype has ten or more counts. The rearrangement links TRBV11-2 to TRBJ2-7; 9 bases are a match to TRBD1. The CDR3 length is 14 residues. Unmatched junction bases numbered 4, after V lost 5 bases and J lost 2 bases. Looked up from germline, CDR1 is SGHAT and CDR2 is FQNNGV. In nucleotides, the CDR3 is TGTGCCAGCAGCCCGCGACAGGGGGCCTACGAGCAGTACTTC. Translation gives CASSPRQGAYEQYF.

V is TRBV3-1 and J is TRBJ1-5; tentative D call: TRBD1 (5 bases). The CDR3 length is 14 residues. The V gene lost 2 bases and the J gene lost 7 bases, with 12 bases spanning the gap. Per germline, CDR1 LGHDT and CDR2 YNNKEL (reference sequence). CDR3 bases: TGTGCCAGCAGCCAAACGAGGGGCAGCCAGCCCCAGCATTTT. This sequence encodes CASSQTRGSQPQHF.

This clonotype was counted ten times or more. V is TRBV7-3 and J is TRBJ2-3, with D hard to call. V was clipped by 4 bases and J by 7 bases, with 15 bases between them. Germline CDR1 is SGHTA and CDR2 is FQGTGA. The CDR3 totals 14 residues. The CDR3 bases are TGTGCCAGCAGCTCGGACCGATCCGTGAATACGCAGTATTTT. This translates into CASSSDRSVNTQYF.

This clonotype was detected many times. This sequence joins TRBV2 and TRBJ2-3, with D possibly matching TRBD2 (5 bases). Trimming took off 6 bases at V and 6 bases at J, with 19 bases between the two ends. The CDR3 has 15 amino acids. Germline V gene sequence: CDR1 SNHLY, CDR2 FYNNEI. CDR3 sequence: CASRALGDVADTQYF. CDR3 in DNA: TGTGCCAGCAGGGCCCTCGGGGATGTAGCTGATACGCAGTATTTT.

This clonotype appeared many times. The chain carries TRBV11-2 and TRBJ2-7; 8 bases agree with TRBD1. This CDR3 contains 15 residues. Trimming took 3 bases from V and 3 from J; bases not matched to a gene: 7. CDR1 is SGHAT, CDR2 FQNNGV, per germline. CDR3 sequence reads: CASSLGVTGVYEQYF. For the CDR3, the DNA is TGTGCCAGCAGCTTGGGGGTGACAGGGGTCTACGAGCAGTACTTC.

This clonotype was observed a few times. This chain links TRBV15 with TRBJ1-1; D might be TRBD1 (5 bases). In germline, CDR1 is LNHNV, CDR2 YYDKDF (reference sequence). This CDR3 comprises 16 residues. V was trimmed by 4 bases and J by 5 bases, leaving 20 bases between them. This chain's CDR3 is CATSNSERTGETEAFF. In nucleotides, the CDR3 is TGTGCCACCAGCAACTCAGAGCGTACAGGAGAGACTGAAGCTTTCTTT.

This clonotype was seen ten or more times. The chain couples TRBV5-4 to TRBJ1-2; 7 nucleotides agree with TRBD1. The V gene's germline CDR1 is SGHNT and CDR2 YYREEE (reference sequence). Losses at the gene ends were 4 bases for V and 6 bases for J; bases not matched to a gene: 12. The CDR3 runs to 15 residues. CDR3 region: CASSRARQGVHGYTF. The CDR3 nucleotides are TGTGCCAGCAGCAGAGCGCGACAGGGCGTTCATGGCTACACCTTC.

This clonotype has ten or more counts. The rearrangement links TRBV6-2 or TRBV6-3 to TRBJ2-1; 8 positions agree with TRBD2. CDR3 length: 14 residues. The germline V gene has CDR1 MNHEY and CDR2 SVGEGT. V was pared by 9 bases and J by 3 bases, with 7 bases of the junction left unmatched. The CDR3 DNA reads as TGTGCCAGTGGTCGGCTAGCGGGCTACAATGAGCAGTTCTTC. Amino acids: CASGRLAGYNEQFF.

There are many counts of this clonotype. V usage is TRBV14 and J usage is TRBJ2-1; 10 bases match TRBD2. The junction had 12 bases not matched to a gene; V was cut back by 4 bases and J by 9 bases. Per the germline V gene, CDR1 is SGHDN and CDR2 is FVKESK. The length of the CDR3 is 16 residues. In DNA, the CDR3 is TGTGCCAGCAGCCGAAAGCCTAGCGGGAGTTTTGGTGAGCAGTTCTTC. Translating it yields CASSRKPSGSFGEQFF.

This clonotype was seen at least ten times. The chain carries TRBV10-3 and TRBJ2-1; either TRBD1 or TRBD2 may supply D (6 bases each). Germline V gene lookup returns CDR1 ENHRY and CDR2 SYGVKD. This CDR3 is 15 amino acids long. The V end was cut by 6 bases, the J end by 7 bases, with 19 bases between. Here the CDR3 reads CAIRGGSGEDNEQFF. The DNA for the CDR3 is TGTGCCATCAGAGGAGGCTCAGGGGAGGATAATGAGCAGTTCTTC.

Many counts were recorded for this clonotype. The rearrangement links TRBV25-1 to TRBJ2-2, with D uncertain. The ends were cut back, 4 bases at V and 3 bases at J, with 6 bases in the middle. This CDR3 comprises 13 residues. Germline lookup yields CDR1 MGHDK and CDR2 SYGVNS. This chain's CDR3 is CASSVLDTGELFF. The CDR3 DNA follows: TGTGCCAGCAGTGTACTTGACACCGGGGAGCTGTTTTTT.

The V and J genes are TRBV24-1 and TRBJ2-3; TRBD1 matches 10 bases. V lost 2 bases and J lost 3; bases outside the gene matches: 4. This CDR3 has 16 residues. Germline-derived CDR1 and CDR2 are KGHDR and SFDVKD. The CDR3 DNA is TGTGCCACCAGTGATTATGGGACAGGGGAAACAGATACGCAGTATTTT. Protein: CATSDYGTGETDTQYF.

Many counts were recorded for this clonotype. The chain recombines TRBV2 with TRBJ1-1, with D hard to call. Trimming stripped 5 bases from V and 5 bases from J, with 15 bases between. Germline lookup yields CDR1 SNHLY and CDR2 FYNNEI. The CDR3 length is 14 residues. The CDR3 reads CASSPGLEVTEAFF. CDR3 DNA: TGTGCCAGCAGTCCCGGTCTTGAGGTTACTGAAGCTTTCTTT. The full variable domain, in which reference TRBV2 and TRBJ1-1 provide the parts outside the CDR3, is EPEVTQTPSHQVTQMGQEVILRCVPISNHLYFYWYRQILGQKVEFLVSFYNNEISEKSEIFDDQFSVERPDGSNFTLKIRSTKLEDSAMYFCASSPGLEVTEAFFGQGTRLTVV.

This clonotype was counted many times. The chain joins TRBV5-8 to TRBJ1-5; unclear D gene. The V end lost 6 bases, the J end lost 4 bases, and 17 bases lay between the germline ends. Germline assignment: CDR1 SGHTS and CDR2 YDEGEE. The CDR3 totals 15 residues. CDR3 coding DNA: TGTGCCAGCACCGATAGGCCAGGCCGGAATCAGCCCCAGCATTTT. It translates to CASTDRPGRNQPQHF.

Many counts were recorded for this clonotype. The gene calls are TRBV11-2 and TRBJ1-2; 9 nucleotides align to TRBD1. CDR3 length equals 12 residues. Losses at the gene ends were 5 bases for V and 9 bases for J; bases not matched to a gene: 4. The germline CDR1 and CDR2 sequences are SGHAT and FQNNGV. CDR3 protein: CASSNGQGSYTF. Here the CDR3 DNA reads TGTGCCAGCAGCAACGGACAGGGGAGCTACACCTTC.

This clonotype was observed at least ten times. V and J are TRBV6-1 and TRBJ1-1; D is undetermined. Per the germline V gene, CDR1 is MNHNS and CDR2 is SASEGT. Trimming stripped 1 base from V and 5 bases from J, with 14 bases between. This CDR3 has 15 amino acids. The DNA for the CDR3 is TGTGCCAGCAGTGAAGTACCCCTGCCAGGAACTGAAGCTTTCTTT. It translates to CASSEVPLPGTEAFF.